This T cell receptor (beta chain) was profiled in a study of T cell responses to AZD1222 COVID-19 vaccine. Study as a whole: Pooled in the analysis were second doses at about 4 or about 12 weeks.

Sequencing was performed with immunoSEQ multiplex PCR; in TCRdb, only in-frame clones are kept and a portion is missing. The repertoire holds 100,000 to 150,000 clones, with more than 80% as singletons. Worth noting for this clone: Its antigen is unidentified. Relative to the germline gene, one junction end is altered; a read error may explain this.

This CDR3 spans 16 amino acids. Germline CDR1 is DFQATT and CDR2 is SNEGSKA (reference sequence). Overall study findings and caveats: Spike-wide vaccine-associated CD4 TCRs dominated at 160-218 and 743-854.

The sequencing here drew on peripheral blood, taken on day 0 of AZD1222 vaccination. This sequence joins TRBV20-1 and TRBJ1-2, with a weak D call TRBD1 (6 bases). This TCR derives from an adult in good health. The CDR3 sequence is CSTSKGIGGKDYGYTF. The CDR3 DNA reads TGCAGTACTAGTAAGGGAATAGGGGGGAAGGACTATGGCTACACCTTC.